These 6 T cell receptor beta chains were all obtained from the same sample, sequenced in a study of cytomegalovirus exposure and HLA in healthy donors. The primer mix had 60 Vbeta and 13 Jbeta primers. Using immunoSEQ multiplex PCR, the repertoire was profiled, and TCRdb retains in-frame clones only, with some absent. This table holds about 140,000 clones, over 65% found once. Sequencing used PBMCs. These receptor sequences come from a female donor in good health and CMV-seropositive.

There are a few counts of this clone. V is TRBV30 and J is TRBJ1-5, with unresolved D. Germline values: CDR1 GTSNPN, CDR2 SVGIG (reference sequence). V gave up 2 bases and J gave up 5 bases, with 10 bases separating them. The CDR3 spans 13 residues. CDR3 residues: CAWSLGGDQPQHF. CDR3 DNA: TGTGCCTGGAGTTTAGGAGGAGATCAGCCCCAGCATTTT.

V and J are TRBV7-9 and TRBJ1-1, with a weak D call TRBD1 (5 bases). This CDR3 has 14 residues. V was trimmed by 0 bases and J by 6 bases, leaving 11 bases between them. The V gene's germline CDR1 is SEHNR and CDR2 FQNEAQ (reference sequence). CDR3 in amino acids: CASSLAAGIPEAFF. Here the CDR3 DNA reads TGTGCCAGCAGCTTAGCGGCAGGGATCCCTGAAGCTTTCTTT. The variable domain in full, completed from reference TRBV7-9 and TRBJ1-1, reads DTGVSQNPRHKITKRGQNVTFRCDPISEHNRLYWYRQTLGQGPEFLTYFQNEAQLEKSRLLSDRFSAERPKGSFSTLEIQRTEQGDSAMYLCASSLAAGIPEAFFGQGTRLTVV.

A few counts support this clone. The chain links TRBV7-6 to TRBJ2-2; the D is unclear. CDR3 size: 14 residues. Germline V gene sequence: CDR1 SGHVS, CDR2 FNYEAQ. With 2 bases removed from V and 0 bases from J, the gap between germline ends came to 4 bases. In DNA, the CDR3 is TGTGCCAGCAGCTTATTCGCGAACACCGGGGAGCTGTTTTTT. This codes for CASSLFANTGELFF.

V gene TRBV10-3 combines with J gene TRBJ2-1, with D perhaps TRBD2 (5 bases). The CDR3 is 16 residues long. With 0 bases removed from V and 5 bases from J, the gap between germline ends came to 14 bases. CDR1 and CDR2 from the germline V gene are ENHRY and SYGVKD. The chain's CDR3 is CAISESPLGIDNEQFF. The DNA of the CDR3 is TGTGCCATCAGTGAGTCTCCCCTCGGGATTGACAATGAGCAGTTCTTC.

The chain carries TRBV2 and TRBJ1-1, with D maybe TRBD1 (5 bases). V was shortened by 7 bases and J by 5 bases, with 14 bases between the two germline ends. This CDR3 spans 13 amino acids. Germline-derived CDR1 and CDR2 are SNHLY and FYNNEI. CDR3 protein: CASKGREFTEAFF. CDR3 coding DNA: TGTGCCAGCAAGGGGCGTGAATTTACTGAAGCTTTCTTT.

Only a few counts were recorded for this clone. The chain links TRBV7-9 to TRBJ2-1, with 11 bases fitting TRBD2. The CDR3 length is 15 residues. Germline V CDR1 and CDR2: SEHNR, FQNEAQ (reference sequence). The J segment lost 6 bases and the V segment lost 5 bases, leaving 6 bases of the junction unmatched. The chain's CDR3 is CASSITSGSFNEQFF. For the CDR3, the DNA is TGTGCCAGCAGCATAACTAGCGGGAGCTTCAATGAGCAGTTCTTC.